These 6 T cell receptor beta chains share one sample of origin, sequenced in a study of blood T cells in healthy people across ages. The authors ran a second PCR of 7 to 11 cycles using a sample-barcoded 5' primer and a J-beta primer mix. TCRdb reprocessed the 5' RACE reads via MiXCR and lists one record per CDR3 protein. Altogether around 1,800,000 distinct CDR3 sequences are present, about two fifths being singletons, with the ten largest covering under 25%. Sequencing used blood. The origin of the receptors is a human donor in good health.

The gene calls are TRBV12-3 or TRBV12-4 and TRBJ2-3, with a weak D call TRBD1 (6 bases). CDR3 length equals 16 residues. Trimming pared 3 bases from V and 2 bases from J, leaving 15 bases between. The CDR3: CASSLIRGRHTDTQYF. The CDR3 DNA follows: TGTGCCAGCAGTTTGATTAGGGGGAGACACACAGATACGCAGTATTTT.

This chain uses TRBV29-1 with TRBJ1-2, with a weak D call TRBD1 (5 bases). Germline CDR1 is SQVTM and CDR2 is ANQGSEA. The CDR3 runs 12 residues. The V end lost 7 bases, the J end lost 6 bases, and 15 bases lay between the germline ends. The CDR3: CSAGDGEDGYTF. The CDR3 DNA sequence: TGCAGCGCTGGGGACGGGGAGGATGGCTACACCTTC.

This clonotype was seen only a few times. The gene calls are TRBV20-1 and TRBJ2-4; D is perhaps TRBD2 (6 bases). The DNA end lines up better with TRBJ2-7; the J call may be wrong. The CDR3 extends over 13 amino acids. Germline CDR1 reads DFQATT; CDR2 reads SNEGSKA (reference sequence). The CDR3 sequence is CSAPNTGVNEQYF. CDR3 bases: TGCAGTGCTCCCAACACGGGAGTAAACGAGCAGTACTTC.

V usage is TRBV29-1 and J usage is TRBJ1-1; no definite D call. Germline V CDR1 and CDR2: SQVTM, ANQGSEA. Deletions cut 5 bases from V and 1 base from J, with 11 bases between. This CDR3 has 13 residues. This CDR3 is CSVNGQWNTEAFF. CDR3 bases: TGCAGCGTTAACGGGCAGTGGAACACTGAAGCTTTCTTT.

Notes on this clonotype: A read error is likely, as this CDR3 ends without the conserved phenylalanine or tryptophan. The CDR3 reads CASTRGSDPTNEKLFV. The CDR3 DNA reads as TGTGCCAGCACCCGAGGGAGTGATCCAACTAATGAAAAACTGTTTGTT. V usage is TRBV12-3 or TRBV12-4 and J usage is TRBJ1-4; no clear D. Trimming removed 7 bases at V and 0 bases at J, with 15 bases between. The CDR3 length is 16 residues.

The genes are TRBV12-3 or TRBV12-4 and TRBJ2-4; weak D call: TRBD2 (5 bases). V was shortened by 6 bases and J by 13 bases, with 19 bases between the two germline ends. The CDR3 length is 13 residues. CDR3 sequence (DNA): TGTGCCAGCAGACTAAACATGGGGTGGGAGCAGTACTTC. It is translated as CASRLNMGWEQYF.